The 13 T cell receptor beta chains reported below all come from one sample, sequenced in a study of blood T cells in healthy people across ages. It was with a sample-barcoded 5' primer and a J-beta primer mix that a second PCR of roughly 7 to 12 cycles was run. Each CDR3 protein is one row after TCRdb ran MiXCR on the 5' RACE reads. The sample yields some 900,000 distinct CDR3 sequences, around 46% seen once. Sequences were obtained from blood. The receptors come from a man aged 25 to 45 in good health.

V usage is TRBV20-1 and J usage is TRBJ2-3, with TRBD2 as a possible D gene (5 bases). CDR1 DFQATT and CDR2 SNEGSKA come from the germline V gene (reference sequence). Between the trimmed V and J ends, which lost 1 base and 1 base, there was a span of 9 bases. The CDR3 spans 14 residues. The CDR3 here is CSARVGSGTDTQYF. DNA of the CDR3: TGCAGTGCTAGAGTGGGTAGCGGCACAGATACGCAGTATTTT.

The table lists this clonotype with a few counts. V gene TRBV7-9 combines with J gene TRBJ2-1; 11 bases match TRBD1. CDR1 and CDR2 (germline): SEHNR, FQNEAQ (reference sequence). Losses at the gene ends were 7 bases for V and 7 bases for J; bases not matched to a gene: 12. This CDR3 comprises 16 residues. The CDR3 bases are TGTGCCAGCACCAAATTGGACAGGGGGCTGGGGAATGAGCAGTTCTTC. This gives the protein CASTKLDRGLGNEQFF.

The chain is built from TRBV10-3 and TRBJ2-7; 9 bases line up with TRBD2. Germline trimming cut 6 bases from V and 0 bases from J; bases unmatched to any gene: 3. CDR3 size: 14 residues. Germline loops: CDR1 ENHRY, CDR2 SYGVKD. CDR3: CAISSSGASYEQYF. The CDR3 bases are TGTGCCATCAGCTCTAGCGGGGCCTCCTACGAGCAGTACTTC.

The J gene is TRBJ1-2, the V gene TRBV18; tentatively, D is TRBD1 (5 bases). The V gene lost 6 bases and the J gene lost 6 bases, with 8 bases spanning the gap. Germline V gene lookup returns CDR1 KGHSH and CDR2 LQKENI. The CDR3 has 11 residues. The CDR3: CASSGDHGYTF. The CDR3 DNA reads TGTGCCAGCTCCGGGGACCATGGCTACACCTTC. Together with reference TRBV18 and TRBJ1-2, the CDR3 gives the full variable domain: NAGVMQNPRHLVRRRGQEARLRCSPMKGHSHVYWYRQLPEEGLKFMVYLQKENIIDESGMPKERFSAEFPKEGPSILRIQQVVRGDSAAYFCASSGDHGYTFGSGTRLTVV.

Of note for this clonotype: The junction does not match germline at one end; this may be a read error. This chain uses TRBV7-9 with TRBJ2-3, with unresolved D. The CDR3 runs to 15 residues. Germline CDR1 and CDR2: SEHNR and FQNEAQ (reference sequence). For the CDR3, the DNA is TGTGCCTGCAGCTTGGAGTCTATCGGTACAGATACGCAGTATTTT. It is translated as CACSLESIGTDTQYF.

In this sample, this clonotype turned up a few times. The chain joins TRBV12-3 or TRBV12-4 to TRBJ1-1; the match to TRBD1 covers 8 bases. J lost 1 base, V lost 5 bases, and 6 bases had no gene match. The CDR3 covers 15 residues. CDR3 DNA sequence: TGTGCCAGCAGTCTCTTACAGGGGGGGAACACTGAAGCTTTCTTT. Its protein is CASSLLQGGNTEAFF.

The CDR3 region has the DNA TGTGCCAGCAGTTCCTCCCCCCACAGGGGTTGGACTGAAGCTTTCTTT. This encodes CASSSSPHRGWTEAFF. The chain joins TRBV12-3 or TRBV12-4 to TRBJ1-1, with TRBD1 matching over 7 bases. The CDR3 runs 16 residues. V lost 4 bases to trimming and J lost 5 bases; unmatched junction nucleotides: 13.

V is TRBV9 and J is TRBJ2-1; 7 bases are a match to TRBD2. The CDR3 runs 15 residues. Germline lookup yields CDR1 SGDLS and CDR2 YYNGEE. The ends lost 3 bases at V and 3 bases at J; junction bases unmatched: 6. In DNA, the CDR3 is TGTGCCAGCAGCGCCACTAGCGATCACTACAATGAGCAGTTCTTC. This codes for CASSATSDHYNEQFF.

Comments on this clonotype: This may come from a read error, since a much larger clone is one base off. The chain combines TRBV6-2 or TRBV6-3 with TRBJ2-1; D not certain. The CDR3 covers 12 residues. V gave up 10 bases and J gave up 6 bases, with 13 bases separating them. The germline CDR1 and CDR2 sequences are MNHEY and SVGEGT. This chain's CDR3 is CATRSNPNEQFF. The CDR3 DNA sequence: TGTGCCACCAGATCGAACCCCAATGAGCAGTTCTTC.

For this clonotype: An end of the junction does not agree with germline; a read error may underlie this. The genes are TRBV28 and TRBJ1-1; D is undetermined. Germline CDR1 and CDR2: MDHEN and SYDVKM. This CDR3 region has 14 residues. CDR3: CAGSFSRVNTEAFF. The CDR3 DNA reads TGTGCCGGCAGTTTTTCGAGGGTGAACACTGAAGCTTTCTTT. Looking up the rest from reference TRBV28 and TRBJ1-1 gives the full variable domain: DVKVTQSSRYLVKRTGEKVFLECVQDMDHENMFWYRQDPGLGLRLIYFSYDVKMKEKGDIPEGYSVSREKKERFSLILESASTNQTSMYLCAGSFSRVNTEAFFGQGTRLTVV.

The V gene is TRBV10-3, the J gene TRBJ2-1; the D gene is possibly TRBD1 (6 bases). The CDR3 runs to 14 residues. Germline values: CDR1 ENHRY, CDR2 SYGVKD. The ends were cut back, 5 bases at V and 5 bases at J, with 13 bases in the middle. In DNA form, the CDR3 reads TGTGCCATCAGTCAGAACAGGGATGACAATGAGCAGTTCTTC. Translating it yields CAISQNRDDNEQFF.

This clonotype has more than one count but fewer than ten. This chain uses TRBV4-3 with TRBJ1-4, with a weak D call TRBD1 (5 bases). Per germline, CDR1 LGHNA and CDR2 YSLEER. Trimming cost V 0 bases and J 7 bases, with 15 bases left between them. This CDR3 contains 16 residues. CDR3 coding DNA: TGCGCCAGCAGCCAAGAGAAAGGCAGGGATGGTGAAAAACTGTTTTTT. It specifies CASSQEKGRDGEKLFF.

The rearrangement joins TRBV25-1 to TRBJ2-5; either TRBD1 or TRBD2 may supply D (5 bases each). The closer fit of TRBJ2-7 to the DNA end suggests the J call may be wrong. CDR1 is MGHDK and CDR2 is SYGVNS in the germline V gene. This CDR3 is built from 12 residues. The CDR3 sequence is CASSRGPDEQYF. CDR3 coding DNA: TGTGCCAGCAGCCGGGGACCCGACGAGCAGTACTTC.